This is a list of T cell receptor beta chains from one sample in a study of blood T cell repertoires in COVID-19. Measured with immunoSEQ multiplex PCR; TCRdb has only the in-frame clones, and not every one. The table has roughly 210,000 clones, about 88% seen once. The specimen was peripheral blood. These receptors came from a man aged 70 or older with acute or convalescent COVID-19. CDR3s include the opening cysteine and the closing phenylalanine or tryptophan.

V gene: TRBV30
J gene: TRBJ1-1
CDR3 protein: CAWRPWDRLNTEAFF

V gene: TRBV9
J gene: TRBJ2-7
CDR3 protein: CASSVDSARGGYEQYF

V gene: TRBV4-2
J gene: TRBJ2-3
CDR3 protein: CASSPKGSGHSDTQYF

V gene: TRBV3-1/TRBV3-2
J gene: TRBJ2-5
CDR3 protein: CASSHHDLRLAGGTTQYF

V gene: TRBV3-1/TRBV3-2
J gene: TRBJ1-3
CDR3 protein: CASSQGQGSGNTIYF

V gene: TRBV3-1/TRBV3-2
J gene: TRBJ2-7
CDR3 protein: CASSQADGLGEQYF

V gene: TRBV5-1
J gene: TRBJ1-1
CDR3 protein: CASSLIPDSNTEAFF

V gene: TRBV23-1
J gene: TRBJ2-7
CDR3 protein: CASSQPTVFVPSYEQYF

V gene: TRBV3-1/TRBV3-2
J gene: TRBJ1-5
CDR3 protein: CASSQGQPQGSNQPQHF

V gene: TRBV29-1
J gene: TRBJ2-7
CDR3 protein: CSGTGLTYEQYF

V gene: TRBV27
J gene: TRBJ2-2
CDR3 protein: CASSSRGMNTGELFF

V gene: TRBV7-9
J gene: TRBJ1-2
CDR3 protein: CASSSVPGDYGYTF

V gene: TRBV7-2
J gene: TRBJ2-5
CDR3 protein: CASSPQGKETQYF

V gene: TRBV11-3
J gene: TRBJ2-2
CDR3 protein: CASSLGLYTGELFF

V gene: TRBV7-9
J gene: TRBJ2-7
CDR3 protein: CANQPLAGTYEQYF

V gene: TRBV2
J gene: TRBJ2-7
CDR3 protein: CASSEEGPPMYYEQYF

V gene: TRBV30
J gene: TRBJ2-7
CDR3 protein: CAWSVGQGAYEQYF

V gene: TRBV7-2
J gene: TRBJ2-2
CDR3 protein: CASDINTGELFF

V gene: TRBV3-1/TRBV3-2
J gene: TRBJ2-3
CDR3 protein: CASSLRGGKIDTQYF

V gene: TRBV27
J gene: TRBJ1-2
CDR3 protein: CASRGGGTYGYTF

V gene: TRBV6-6
J gene: TRBJ1-4
CDR3 protein: CASSPPGQTNEKLFF

V gene: TRBV19
J gene: TRBJ1-4
CDR3 protein: CASSIGGRRTNEKLFF

V gene: TRBV9
J gene: TRBJ2-1
CDR3 protein: CASSVDLLAGSEQFF

V gene: TRBV3-1/TRBV3-2
J gene: TRBJ2-2
CDR3 protein: CASTPQGANTGELFF

V gene: TRBV28
J gene: TRBJ1-5
CDR3 protein: CASSLGQAKPQHF

V gene: TRBV6-5
J gene: TRBJ2-1
CDR3 protein: CASRPDSTYNEQFF

V gene: TRBV14
J gene: TRBJ1-1
CDR3 protein: CASRRIGQGDTEAFF

V gene: TRBV16
J gene: TRBJ1-2
CDR3 protein: CASSLTGSANYGYTF

V gene: TRBV6-5
J gene: TRBJ1-5
CDR3 protein: CASSSTPRQGNQPQHF